This TCR beta chain appears in the sequencing data of a study of cytomegalovirus exposure and HLA in healthy donors. Overall study: One earlier analysis, a look at approximately 180 million T cells, found some 110 million unique TCR beta sequences.

Trimming left V 4 bases short and J 8 bases short, with 14 bases between. Germline CDR1 is SQVTM and CDR2 is ANQGSEA. The CDR3 runs to 12 residues. Findings and limits, study-wide: Most of the TCR beta V segments (in an earlier analysis) were productive either about 87% or about 30% of the time.

On this clone itself: Its specificity is not known.

PCR amplification relied on 60 Vbeta primers (plus 13 Jbeta primers). TCRdb's table, derived via immunoSEQ multiplex PCR, lists solely in-frame clones and lacks some. The sample contains 120,000 or so clones, roughly 78% of which appear only once. The receptor comes from a male donor in good health and CMV-seronegative. Sequencing used PBMCs. The chain combines TRBV29-1 with TRBJ1-2, with D uncertain. CDR3 sequence: CSVGGSGGGYTF. DNA for the CDR3: TGCAGCGTTGGAGGGTCGGGAGGAGGCTACACCTTC.